This TCR beta chain was recovered during a study of OX40 agonist ivuxolimab in advanced cancers. Study overall: One patient with hepatocellular carcinoma and two with cutaneous melanoma, three in all, had partial responses. Points from the study as a whole: The authors did not determine the antigen specificity of the expanded peripheral T cells. CD4+ and CD8+ blood T cells expanded clonally by week 6 at 0.1 to 3.0 mg/kg.

The assay was immunoSEQ multiplex PCR, and TCRdb's table has in-frame clones only and misses some. Among roughly 100,000 clones listed, about nine tenths were seen once. Drawing of blood for sampling happened at baseline, at cycle 4 day 1, and at cycle 7 day 1. On this clone itself: The antigen remains undetermined.

This CDR3 has 14 residues. CDR1 is MNHNY, CDR2 SVGAGI, per germline (reference sequence). Trimming removed 2 bases from V and 4 bases from J, with 8 bases in between. This sequence was found in an adult with an advanced solid tumor such as melanoma, head and neck, liver or kidney cancer. The source was CD4+ or CD8+ T cells sorted from blood, collected in a trial of the OX40 agonist ivuxolimab. The rearrangement uses TRBV6-6 and TRBJ1-4; tentative D call: TRBD1 (5 bases). The CDR3 here is CASSYGASNEKLFF. In nucleotides, the CDR3 is TGTGCCAGCAGTTACGGGGCCAGTAATGAAAAACTGTTTTTT.